Below are 18 T cell receptor beta chains sequenced from a single sample in a study of shared clonotypes between healthy human individuals. Some clones are missing from TCRdb's copy, which holds only in-frame ones; the method was immunoSEQ multiplex PCR. The sample includes 2 million to 2.5 million clones, approximately 93% of them seen just once. The specimen sequenced was naive CD4+ T cells from PBMCs. The sample's subset: CD45RA+ positively selected. The source of these receptors is a man between 18 and 29 years old in good health. Some clones in this sample may be carry-over from other donors' samples.

This chain uses TRBV18 with TRBJ2-1, with TRBD2 matching 11 bases. CDR3 length: 15 amino acids. Unmatched junction bases numbered 7, after V lost 4 bases and J lost 8 bases. In germline, CDR1 is KGHSH, CDR2 LQKENI. The CDR3 DNA is TGTGCCAGCTCACAAACTAGCGGGAGTATCGATGAGCAGTTCTTC. It is translated as CASSQTSGSIDEQFF.

The chain links TRBV9 to TRBJ1-1; D unresolved. CDR3 size: 14 residues. CDR1 SGDLS and CDR2 YYNGEE come from the germline V gene. Trimming pared 4 bases from V and 6 bases from J, leaving 16 bases between. In DNA form, the CDR3 reads TGTGCCAGCAGCAGAACAGCCGACATCTCTGAAGCTTTCTTT. Its protein product is CASSRTADISEAFF. The entire variable domain, with the rest obtained from reference TRBV9 and TRBJ1-1, is as follows: DSGVTQTPKHLITATGQRVTLRCSPRSGDLSVYWYQQSLDQGLQFLIQYYNGEERAKGNILERFSAQQFPDLHSELNLSSLELGDSALYFCASSRTADISEAFFGQGTRLTVV.

This chain connects TRBV5-4 to TRBJ2-7, with a possible D match to TRBD2 (5 bases). CDR3 length: 13 residues. Germline V gene lookup returns CDR1 SGHNT and CDR2 YYREEE (reference sequence). Trimming took 4 bases from V and 5 from J, leaving 13 bases between them. The CDR3 DNA is TGTGCCAGCAGCCAAACGGGGTTGCACGAGCAGTACTTC. It specifies CASSQTGLHEQYF. The whole variable domain, filled in from reference TRBV5-4 and TRBJ2-7, reads ETGVTQSPTHLIKTRGQQVTLRCSSQSGHNTVSWYQQALGQGPQFIFQYYREEENGRGNFPPRFSGLQFPNYSSELNVNALELDDSALYLCASSQTGLHEQYFGPGTRLTVT.

V and J are TRBV18 and TRBJ1-1; D may be TRBD1 (5 bases). CDR1 is KGHSH and CDR2 is LQKENI in the germline V gene. V lost 4 bases to trimming and J lost 2 bases, with 11 bases between them. The CDR3 length is 14 residues. Here the CDR3 DNA reads TGTGCCAGCTCACTCGCCACAGGAAACACTGAAGCTTTCTTT. Protein product: CASSLATGNTEAFF.

V gene TRBV28 combines with J gene TRBJ2-3, with a tentative D call TRBD2 (6 bases). The germline gives CDR1 MDHEN, CDR2 SYDVKM. This CDR3 region has 13 residues. V was cut by 6 bases and J by 1 base, with 8 bases left in between. CDR3 amino acids: CASRGGGTDTQYF. For the CDR3, the DNA is TGTGCCAGCAGGGGAGGTGGCACAGATACGCAGTATTTT.

In DNA form, the CDR3 reads TGTGCCAGCAGCCTACCCACAGGGGCCTACAATGAGCAGTTCTTC. Amino acid sequence: CASSLPTGAYNEQFF. This chain uses TRBV28 with TRBJ2-1; TRBD1 matches 7 bases. Per germline, CDR1 MDHEN and CDR2 SYDVKM. The V and J ends lost 6 bases and 2 bases, in that order; junction bases with no gene match: 7. This CDR3 is built from 15 residues.

The chain joins TRBV6-1 to TRBJ2-3, with 11 bases lining up with TRBD1. With V trimmed by 4 bases and J by 4 bases, 7 bases remained unmatched. Germline CDR1 is MNHNS and CDR2 is SASEGT. The length of the CDR3 is 16 residues. For the CDR3, the DNA is TGTGCCAGCAGTGCGTGGGACAGGGGGAGTCCAGATACGCAGTATTTT. Protein sequence: CASSAWDRGSPDTQYF.

The J gene is TRBJ2-5, the V gene TRBV23-1; TRBD2 might be the D (6 bases). TRBV23-1 is marked as an open reading frame, function uncertain. V gave up 7 bases and J gave up 5 bases, with 20 bases separating them. The CDR3 totals 15 residues. As DNA, the CDR3 is TGCGCCAGCACCACAATCGGGGGACCTCAGGAGACCCAGTACTTC. It translates to CASTTIGGPQETQYF.

The chain recombines TRBV6-5 with TRBJ1-1; 8 bases align to TRBD1. This CDR3 spans 13 amino acids. Trimming removed 11 bases from V and 0 bases from J; junction bases left unmatched: 5. Germline CDR1 and CDR2: MNHEY and SVGAGI. CDR3 in DNA: TGTGCCGCGCAGGGGGCGATGAACACTGAAGCTTTCTTT. It translates to CAAQGAMNTEAFF.

In its sample, this clone was seen a few times. The CDR3 here is CASRLGGAVQPQHF. The CDR3 DNA follows: TGTGCCAGCCGATTAGGGGGCGCAGTTCAGCCCCAGCATTTT. The chain recombines TRBV2 with TRBJ1-5, with 7 bases that match TRBD1. The CDR3 runs to 14 residues. Germline CDR1 SNHLY, CDR2 FYNNEI. Trimming took 8 bases from V and 6 from J; bases not matched to a gene: 10.

This chain links TRBV5-1 with TRBJ2-3; D gene unclear. Germline lookup yields CDR1 SGHRS and CDR2 YFSETQ. The V end lost 4 bases, the J end lost 5 bases, and 11 bases lay between the germline ends. CDR3 length: 13 amino acids. As DNA, the CDR3 is TGCGCCAGCAGCCAACTCACGGGAGATACGCAGTATTTT. It specifies CASSQLTGDTQYF.

For the CDR3, the DNA is TGTGCCAGCGCCGTTGGTAGCGGGACCTACGAGCAGTACTTC. It encodes CASAVGSGTYEQYF. This sequence joins TRBV19 and TRBJ2-7; 8 bases are a match to TRBD2. The CDR3 loop spans 14 amino acids. The germline gives CDR1 LNHDA, CDR2 SQIVND (reference sequence). Unmatched junction bases numbered 9, after V lost 9 bases and J lost 2 bases.

The chain carries TRBV28 and TRBJ2-5, with 8 bases lining up with TRBD1. Germline loops: CDR1 MDHEN, CDR2 SYDVKM. The CDR3 totals 18 residues. Unmatched junction bases numbered 14, after V lost 1 base and J lost 4 bases. Here the CDR3 reads CASSLSIGGQGAIETQYF. The DNA for the CDR3 is TGTGCCAGCAGTTTATCAATCGGAGGTCAGGGGGCGATAGAGACCCAGTACTTC. Complete variable domain (other parts from reference TRBV28 and TRBJ2-5): DVKVTQSSRYLVKRTGEKVFLECVQDMDHENMFWYRQDPGLGLRLIYFSYDVKMKEKGDIPEGYSVSREKKERFSLILESASTNQTSMYLCASSLSIGGQGAIETQYFGPGTRLLVL.

The chain recombines TRBV4-1 with TRBJ2-1, with 8 bases matching TRBD2. Looked up from germline, CDR1 is MGHRA and CDR2 is YSYEKL. The V and J ends lost 3 bases and 2 bases, in that order; junction bases with no gene match: 6. The CDR3 length is 16 residues. The CDR3 DNA is TGCGCCAGCAGCCAGATGGGTAGCGGGACCTACAATGAGCAGTTCTTC. Translating gives CASSQMGSGTYNEQFF.

This sequence joins TRBV9 and TRBJ1-4, with TRBD1 as a possible D gene (6 bases). CDR3 length: 16 amino acids. The V and J ends lost 0 bases and 5 bases respectively, with 14 bases between them. Germline CDR1 reads SGDLS; CDR2 reads YYNGEE. The CDR3 here is CASSVGTRGRNEKLFF. CDR3 DNA: TGTGCCAGCAGCGTAGGGACCCGGGGGCGCAATGAAAAACTGTTTTTT. Full variable domain (remainder filled in from reference TRBV9 and TRBJ1-4): DSGVTQTPKHLITATGQRVTLRCSPRSGDLSVYWYQQSLDQGLQFLIQYYNGEERAKGNILERFSAQQFPDLHSELNLSSLELGDSALYFCASSVGTRGRNEKLFFGSGTQLSVL.

The chain recombines TRBV6-1 with TRBJ2-3, with TRBD2 matching 12 bases. Germline CDR1 MNHNS, CDR2 SASEGT. This CDR3 spans 20 amino acids. Trimming at V came to 2 bases and at J to 4 bases, leaving 16 bases not matched to a gene. The CDR3 protein is CASSEFIGLRLAGEADTQYF. The CDR3 DNA reads as TGTGCCAGCAGTGAATTTATCGGGCTGAGACTAGCGGGAGAAGCAGATACGCAGTATTTT.

This rearrangement joins TRBV7-2 to TRBJ2-5, with D possibly matching TRBD1 (5 bases). V was clipped by 1 base and J by 5 bases, with 14 bases between them. The CDR3 is 15 amino acids. CDR1 is SGHTA, CDR2 FQGNSA, per germline. CDR3 amino acids: CASSLGPLAGETQYF. The CDR3 nucleotides read TGTGCCAGCAGCTTAGGTCCGTTGGCAGGGGAGACCCAGTACTTC.

This sequence joins TRBV5-1 and TRBJ1-1; possible D gene TRBD1, 5 bases. V was cut by 1 base and J by 4 bases, with 14 bases left in between. The germline gives CDR1 SGHRS, CDR2 YFSETQ. The CDR3 is 15 residues long. CDR3 sequence: CASSLLSGQVTEAFF. The DNA of the CDR3 is TGCGCCAGCAGCTTGTTATCCGGACAAGTCACTGAAGCTTTCTTT.